This T cell receptor (beta chain) originates from a study of cytomegalovirus exposure and HLA in healthy donors. Germline V gives CDR1 SNHLY, CDR2 FYNNEI. This CDR3 is built from 14 residues. Trimming removed 4 bases at V and 5 bases at J, with 12 bases between. The PCR contained 60 Vbeta and 13 Jbeta primers. The protocol was immunoSEQ multiplex PCR, while the TCRdb copy is restricted to in-frame clones and leaves out a portion. The sample includes about 120,000 clones, about 68% of them seen just once. What was sequenced was PBMCs. The J gene is TRBJ2-1, the V gene TRBV2; D might be TRBD2 (6 bases). The origin of this receptor is a woman between 40 and 50 years old in good health and CMV-seropositive. The CDR3 nucleotides are TGTGCCAGCAGTGCGCTAGCGCTAGACAATGAGCAGTTCTTC. It translates to CASSALALDNEQFF.